These 30 T cell receptor beta chains originate from one sample sequenced in a study of blood T cell repertoires in COVID-19. The table came from immunoSEQ multiplex PCR; TCRdb's copy has only in-frame clones and leaves some out. Of fewer than 250,000 clones detected, roughly 86% appear once; the ten largest clones hold more than 2.5%. The sequenced sample consisted of peripheral blood. The receptors stem from a man aged 55 to 69 with acute or convalescent COVID-19.

The chain is built from TRBV7-9 and TRBJ1-1; 7 nucleotides line up with TRBD1. Germline-derived CDR1 and CDR2 are SEHNR and FQNEAQ (reference sequence). The CDR3 covers 14 residues. V lost 11 bases to trimming and J lost 0 bases; unmatched junction nucleotides: 9. CDR3 coding DNA: TGTGCCGGGTGGACAGGACACATGAACACTGAAGCTTTCTTT. This translates into CAGWTGHMNTEAFF.

For this clone: Sequence at one end of the junction differs from germline and may be a read error. The rearrangement uses TRBV9 and TRBJ2-1; 13 bases line up with TRBD2. Looked up from germline, CDR1 is SGDLS and CDR2 is YYNGEE. The CDR3 contains 16 residues. The CDR3 here is CASSVITSGGGNEQFF. DNA for the CDR3: TGCGCCAGCAGCGTAATAACTAGCGGGGGGGGAAATGAGCAGTTCTTC.

The chain carries TRBV6-2 or TRBV6-3 and TRBJ1-5; possibly TRBD1 for D (5 bases). In germline, CDR1 is MNHEY, CDR2 SVGEGT. The V end lost 0 bases, the J end lost 12 bases, and 12 bases lay between the germline ends. The CDR3 runs 13 residues. Here the CDR3 DNA reads TGTGCCAGCAGTTACTCGGGGACTATGGGCCAGCATTTT. This sequence encodes CASSYSGTMGQHF.

The V gene is TRBV28, the J gene TRBJ1-2; D is undetermined. Germline V gene sequence: CDR1 MDHEN, CDR2 SYDVKM. The CDR3 has 12 residues. V was trimmed by 11 bases and J by 5 bases, leaving 15 bases between them. The CDR3 sequence is CALRVGLYGYTF. The CDR3 nucleotides read TGTGCCCTACGCGTCGGACTGTATGGCTACACCTTC.

The gene calls are TRBV24-1 and TRBJ1-2; D perhaps matches TRBD1 (5 bases). Deletions cut 5 bases from V and 7 bases from J, with 13 bases between. Per germline, CDR1 KGHDR and CDR2 SFDVKD. The CDR3 runs to 13 residues. The CDR3 sequence: CATSGQGGFGYTF. The CDR3 DNA reads as TGTGCCACCAGTGGCCAGGGCGGATTTGGCTACACCTTC.

This clone is a singleton in its sample. The chain combines TRBV10-1 with TRBJ2-3; D perhaps matches TRBD1 (5 bases). The CDR3 length is 12 residues. Germline V CDR1 and CDR2: WNHNN, SYGVQD (reference sequence). V lost 4 bases and J lost 3, with 5 bases in between. The CDR3 DNA is TGCGCCAGCAGTGCAGGGACAGATACGCAGTATTTT. Translating gives CASSAGTDTQYF.

V gene TRBV5-4 combines with J gene TRBJ2-7; D possibly corresponds to TRBD1 (6 bases). V shed 2 bases and J shed 0 bases, with 9 bases lying between them. The V gene's germline CDR1 is SGHNT and CDR2 YYREEE (reference sequence). There are 14 residues in the CDR3. The CDR3 coding sequence is TGTGCCAGCAGCTTAGGGACAAGCTCCTACGAGCAGTACTTC. Its translation is CASSLGTSSYEQYF.

The V and J genes are TRBV5-5 and TRBJ1-2; D not certain. Germline CDR1 is SGHKS and CDR2 is YYEKEE (reference sequence). The V and J ends lost 7 bases and 1 base respectively, with 11 bases between them. The CDR3 loop spans 13 amino acids. Here the CDR3 DNA reads TGTGCCAGCGGCCGGGGTGGTAACTATGGCTACACCTTC. Translation: CASGRGGNYGYTF.

The chain combines TRBV12-5 with TRBJ1-6; maybe TRBD1 (6 bases). Trimming pared 4 bases from V and 8 bases from J, leaving 6 bases between. The V gene's germline CDR1 is LGHNT and CDR2 FRNRAP. The CDR3 runs 12 residues. CDR3 nucleotide sequence: TGTGCTAGTGGTTCAGGGGATTCACCCCTCCACTTT. It translates to CASGSGDSPLHF.

The chain has TRBV28 and TRBJ2-5; perhaps TRBD2 as D (6 bases). This CDR3 comprises 14 residues. The V end lost 6 bases, the J end lost 0 bases, and 11 bases lay between the germline ends. Germline values: CDR1 MDHEN, CDR2 SYDVKM. The CDR3 region has the DNA TGTGCCAGCAGCGACGGAGGGGACCAAGAGACCCAGTACTTC. Protein product: CASSDGGDQETQYF.

This clone was counted once. The chain carries TRBV12-3 or TRBV12-4 and TRBJ2-3; unclear D gene. The length of the CDR3 is 12 residues. Trimming shortened V by 6 bases and J by 8 bases, and 12 bases separated the two germline ends. CDR3 bases: TGTGCCAGCAGGTTTAGAGTTGGTACGCAGTATTTT. It translates to CASRFRVGTQYF.

V usage is TRBV6-1 and J usage is TRBJ2-4; TRBD1 agrees at 9 bases. Unmatched junction bases numbered 11, after V lost 2 bases and J lost 0 bases. This CDR3 comprises 19 residues. Germline V gene sequence: CDR1 MNHNS, CDR2 SASEGT. As DNA, the CDR3 is TGTGCCAGCAGTGAATGGACAGGGGCGACCTTACTAGCCAAAAACATTCAGTACTTC. The encoded protein is CASSEWTGATLLAKNIQYF.

Here the CDR3 DNA reads TGTGCCAGCAGTCCGCGCGGGGGCGTCAATGAGCAGTTCTTC. Translation gives CASSPRGGVNEQFF. The chain is built from TRBV6-2 or TRBV6-3 and TRBJ2-1, with a possible D match to TRBD2 (7 bases). Germline V lookup: CDR1 MNHEY, CDR2 SVGEGT. V was pared by 5 bases and J by 6 bases, with 14 bases between. The CDR3 extends over 14 amino acids.

This clone appeared a few times. V gene TRBV5-1 combines with J gene TRBJ1-1; no clear D. V lost 4 bases and J 1 base, leaving 14 bases between the germline ends. Per germline, CDR1 SGHRS and CDR2 YFSETQ. The CDR3 sequence is 15 residues long. This chain's CDR3 is CASSLPSSGNTEAFF. CDR3 bases: TGCGCCAGCAGCCTCCCCTCTTCCGGGAACACTGAAGCTTTCTTT.

The chain uses TRBV19 and TRBJ2-3; 9 bases match TRBD2. CDR3 length: 15 amino acids. Per the germline V gene, CDR1 is LNHDA and CDR2 is SQIVND (reference sequence). Trimming removed 5 bases from V and 2 bases from J; junction bases left unmatched: 5. DNA for the CDR3: TGTGCCAGTAGTCCCAGCGGGGGGAACACAGATACGCAGTATTTT. As protein: CASSPSGGNTDTQYF.

The V gene is TRBV3-1 (or the pseudogene TRBV3-2), the J gene TRBJ1-5, with a possible D match to TRBD1 (6 bases). The CDR3 consists of 13 residues. The germline V gene has CDR1 LGHDT and CDR2 YNNKEL (reference sequence). V dropped 5 bases and J dropped 7 bases, with 12 bases sitting between them. CDR3 region: CASSWGLGQPQHF. The CDR3 DNA reads as TGTGCCAGCAGCTGGGGGCTGGGGCAGCCCCAGCATTTT.

The chain links TRBV6-5 to TRBJ1-5; 7 bases match TRBD1. The CDR3 contains 15 residues. Germline trimming cut 10 bases from V and 7 bases from J; bases unmatched to any gene: 16. Per germline, CDR1 MNHEY and CDR2 SVGAGI. CDR3 nucleotides: TGTGCCACCATGGAACGAGACAGGGAGTGGCAGCCCCAGCATTTT. It yields the protein CATMERDREWQPQHF.

In its sample, this clone was seen once. The V and J genes are TRBV6-2 or TRBV6-3 and TRBJ2-3; weak D call: TRBD1 (6 bases). V lost 5 bases to trimming and J lost 0 bases, with 18 bases between them. The CDR3 consists of 17 residues. Germline CDR1 and CDR2: MNHEY and SVGEGT. The CDR3 protein is CASSVWGLLDSTDTQYF. The CDR3 region has the DNA TGTGCCAGCAGTGTATGGGGGCTCCTCGATAGCACAGATACGCAGTATTTT.

The J gene is TRBJ2-3, the V gene TRBV9, with 8 bases identical to TRBD2. Unmatched junction bases numbered 3, after V lost 3 bases and J lost 3 bases. The CDR3 covers 14 residues. Germline CDR1 is SGDLS and CDR2 is YYNGEE. The CDR3 DNA sequence: TGTGCCAGCAGCGCGGGGACTAGTACAGATACGCAGTATTTT. It codes for CASSAGTSTDTQYF.

The chain has TRBV5-1 and TRBJ2-5; TRBD2 is a possible D gene (5 bases). Germline lookup yields CDR1 SGHRS and CDR2 YFSETQ. V was clipped by 4 bases and J by 1 base, with 14 bases between them. The CDR3 loop spans 15 amino acids. Here the CDR3 reads CASSGLIGVQETQYF. Written as DNA, the CDR3 is TGCGCCAGCAGCGGCCTAATCGGGGTCCAAGAGACCCAGTACTTC. The variable domain in full, with the rest retrieved from reference TRBV5-1 and TRBJ2-5, is KAGVTQTPRYLIKTRGQQVTLSCSPISGHRSVSWYQQTPGQGLQFLFEYFSETQRNKGNFPGRFSGRQFSNSRSEMNVSTLELGDSALYLCASSGLIGVQETQYFGPGTRLLVL.

The V and J genes are TRBV6-4 and TRBJ1-1; possible D gene TRBD1, 5 bases. The CDR3 length is 13 residues. Trimming removed 5 bases at V and 2 bases at J, with 9 bases between. The germline CDR1 and CDR2 sequences are MRHNA and SNTAGT. DNA for the CDR3: TGTGCCAGCAGTCAACAGGTAAACACTGAAGCTTTCTTT. Translated: CASSQQVNTEAFF.

The CDR3 sequence: CASRDRGGEKLFF. The CDR3 region has the DNA TGTGCCAGTCGGGACAGGGGAGGAGAAAAACTGTTTTTT. The rearrangement uses TRBV19 and TRBJ1-4; 10 positions agree with TRBD1. Germline V CDR1 and CDR2: LNHDA, SQIVND (reference sequence). The CDR3 spans 13 residues. J was trimmed by 8 bases and V by 8 bases; bases with no gene match: 5.

V and J are TRBV15 and TRBJ1-4; TRBD1 might be the D (5 bases). The V and J ends lost 0 bases and 7 bases respectively, with 18 bases between them. CDR1 is LNHNV and CDR2 is YYDKDF in the germline V gene (reference sequence). The CDR3 is made up of 17 amino acids. The CDR3, as DNA: TGTGCCACCAGCAGAGATTGGGCGGGGGAAAGATCTGAAAAACTGTTTTTT. Translated, it gives CATSRDWAGERSEKLFF.

This chain uses TRBV6-5 with TRBJ2-7; D ambiguous. Between the trimmed V and J ends, which lost 6 bases and 0 bases, there was a span of 12 bases. The CDR3 has 14 residues. Per germline, CDR1 MNHEY and CDR2 SVGAGI. CDR3 DNA sequence: TGTGCCAGCAGCCAGAGAGACACCTCCTACGAGCAGTACTTC. Translating gives CASSQRDTSYEQYF.

The rearrangement links TRBV12-5 to TRBJ2-1; TRBD2 aligns across 16 bases. Germline assignment: CDR1 LGHNT and CDR2 FRNRAP. Trimming took 3 bases from V and 4 from J; bases not matched to a gene: 6. CDR3 length equals 18 residues. CDR3 in amino acids: CASGFPGLAGGPYNEQFF. As DNA, the CDR3 is TGTGCTAGTGGTTTTCCGGGACTAGCGGGGGGGCCGTACAATGAGCAGTTCTTC. The full variable domain, its missing parts supplied by reference TRBV12-5 and TRBJ2-1, is DARVTQTPRHKVTEMGQEVTMRCQPILGHNTVFWYRQTMMQGLELLAYFRNRAPLDDSGMPKDRFSAEMPDATLATLKIQPSEPRDSAVYFCASGFPGLAGGPYNEQFFGPGTRLTVL.

The rearrangement links TRBV7-2 to TRBJ2-7; D is ambiguous. The V end lost 3 bases, the J end lost 5 bases, and 8 bases lay between the germline ends. The CDR3 runs 12 residues. CDR1 and CDR2 from the germline V gene are SGHTA and FQGNSA. CDR3 in amino acids: CASSFVRDEQYF. The CDR3 DNA is TGTGCCAGCAGCTTCGTGCGCGACGAGCAGTACTTC.

J is TRBJ2-1 and V is TRBV5-1; tentative D call: TRBD2 (5 bases). V was shortened by 5 bases and J by 6 bases, with 9 bases between the two germline ends. This CDR3 is 12 amino acids long. Germline V gene lookup returns CDR1 SGHRS and CDR2 YFSETQ. CDR3 DNA: TGCGCCAGCAGTTCGGGGTTCAATGAGCAGTTCTTC. Protein: CASSSGFNEQFF. Supplemented by reference TRBV5-1 and TRBJ2-1, the full variable domain reads KAGVTQTPRYLIKTRGQQVTLSCSPISGHRSVSWYQQTPGQGLQFLFEYFSETQRNKGNFPGRFSGRQFSNSRSEMNVSTLELGDSALYLCASSSGFNEQFFGPGTRLTVL.

This chain uses TRBV6-5 with TRBJ2-7, with 8 bases fitting TRBD2. The length of the CDR3 is 14 residues. The V segment lost 4 bases and the J segment 3 bases; nucleotides outside the gene matches: 5. The V gene's germline CDR1 is MNHEY and CDR2 SVGAGI. CDR3: CASSFAGGHYEQYF. The CDR3 DNA sequence: TGTGCCAGCAGTTTCGCGGGGGGTCACTACGAGCAGTACTTC.

This clone occurred once. The gene calls are TRBV28 and TRBJ2-7; TRBD1 agrees at 8 bases. Trimming removed 6 bases from V and 6 bases from J; junction bases left unmatched: 4. This CDR3 spans 12 amino acids. The germline CDR1 and CDR2 sequences are MDHEN and SYDVKM. CDR3 amino acids: CASSRGQAEQYF. The CDR3 nucleotides read TGTGCCAGCAGCCGGGGACAGGCCGAGCAGTACTTC. Based on the CDR3 plus reference TRBV28 and TRBJ2-7, the full variable domain is DVKVTQSSRYLVKRTGEKVFLECVQDMDHENMFWYRQDPGLGLRLIYFSYDVKMKEKGDIPEGYSVSREKKERFSLILESASTNQTSMYLCASSRGQAEQYFGPGTRLTVT.

This clone was observed a few times. The chain is built from TRBV7-9 and TRBJ1-1; 8 nucleotides agree with TRBD1. V shed 6 bases and J 4 bases; nucleotides not matched to a gene: 7. CDR3 length: 14 residues. Germline V gene data show CDR1 as SEHNR and CDR2 as FQNEAQ (reference sequence). The chain's CDR3 is CASSLTTGATEAFF. The DNA of the CDR3 is TGTGCCAGCAGTCTGACGACAGGGGCCACTGAAGCTTTCTTT.